Listed here are 22 T cell receptor beta chains from one sample, sequenced in a study of blood T cells in healthy people across ages. Alongside a J-beta primer mix, a sample-barcoded 5' primer served in a second PCR lasting about 7 to 12 cycles. TCRdb called the 5' RACE reads again in MiXCR, with one record for every CDR3 protein. The data hold some 1.5 million distinct CDR3 sequences, with roughly 43% observed a single time. Sequencing was carried out using blood. These receptor sequences come from a woman aged 18-29 years in good health.

The chain is built from TRBV6-2 or TRBV6-3 and TRBJ2-4; 7 nucleotides match TRBD1. Per germline, CDR1 MNHEY and CDR2 SVGEGT. The CDR3 runs 15 residues. V was pared by 5 bases and J by 2 bases, with 6 bases of the junction left unmatched. The CDR3 nucleotides are TGTGCCAGCAGTCTAAGACAGGGAACCAAAAACATTCAGTACTTC. It yields the protein CASSLRQGTKNIQYF.

This clonotype appeared a single time. The chain couples TRBV11-2 to TRBJ2-1; a weak D match, TRBD2 (6 bases). V was cut by 4 bases and J by 13 bases, with 17 bases left in between. Germline CDR1 reads SGHAT; CDR2 reads FQNNGV. The CDR3 length is 13 residues. The CDR3 region has the DNA TGTGCCAGCAGCTACCCCGGGGGTGAGACCCAGTTCTTC. Translated, it gives CASSYPGGETQFF.

This clonotype was seen only a few times. The chain links TRBV20-1 to TRBJ2-7; 8 nucleotides align to TRBD2. This CDR3 region has 12 residues. V gave up 6 bases and J gave up 6 bases; unmatched junction bases: 7. Germline-derived CDR1 and CDR2 are DFQATT and SNEGSKA (reference sequence). CDR3 in DNA: TGCAGTGCGCTCGGACTAGCACGCGAGCAGTACTTC. Protein sequence: CSALGLAREQYF.

The CDR3, as DNA: TGTGCCAGCAGTTTCCTTAAACAGGGGGCTTCAGACAATCAGCCCCAGCATTTT. It translates to CASSFLKQGASDNQPQHF. The V call is TRBV28, the J call TRBJ1-5; 9 bases line up with TRBD1. CDR1 is MDHEN, CDR2 SYDVKM, per germline. The CDR3 extends over 18 amino acids. With 3 bases clipped from V and 3 bases from J, the junction kept 12 bases outside the gene matches.

This chain connects TRBV7-9 to TRBJ2-6, with a possible D match to TRBD2 (5 bases). Trimming removed 1 base at V and 0 bases at J, with 10 bases between. Germline-derived CDR1 and CDR2 are SEHNR and FQNEAQ (reference sequence). This CDR3 is built from 17 residues. For the CDR3, the DNA is TGTGCCAGCAGCTTAGGAGATAGCGACTCTGGGGCCAACGTCCTGACTTTC. This sequence encodes CASSLGDSDSGANVLTF.

This clonotype was observed at least ten times. The chain has TRBV4-1 and TRBJ1-2; tentatively, D is TRBD1 (5 bases). CDR3 size: 21 residues. The germline V and J ends were trimmed by 5 bases and 5 bases, with 36 bases remaining between them. The germline V gene has CDR1 MGHRA and CDR2 YSYEKL. CDR3 DNA: TGCGCCAGCAGCTCGGCAGGCAGGAAATCAGAAGGGGATCTATGGAGATATGGCTACACCTTC. Encoded protein: CASSSAGRKSEGDLWRYGYTF.

This clonotype was seen ten or more times. V usage is TRBV5-1 and J usage is TRBJ2-7; 7 bases fit TRBD1. The V and J ends lost 0 bases and 2 bases, in that order; junction bases with no gene match: 2. CDR3 size: 14 residues. The germline V gene encodes CDR1 SGHRS and CDR2 YFSETQ. CDR3 protein: CASSLVTGAYEQYF. Written as DNA, the CDR3 is TGCGCCAGCAGCTTGGTAACAGGGGCCTACGAGCAGTACTTC.

With respect to this clonotype: This may arise from a read error, as a much more abundant clone is one base away. V gene TRBV12-3 or TRBV12-4 combines with J gene TRBJ2-4; D tentatively reads TRBD1 or TRBD2 (5 bases each). There are 15 residues in the CDR3. Between the trimmed V and J ends, which lost 7 bases and 3 bases, there was a span of 16 bases. CDR3 in amino acids: CASTGTILVKNIQYF. The DNA for the CDR3 is TGTGCCAGCACTGGGACGATTCTAGTCAAAAACATTCAGTACTTC.

In regard to this clonotype: One end of the junction varies from germline; a read error may be responsible. Here the CDR3 DNA reads TGTGTCAGCAGTTTAGTTGTTGGCCAGGGGCCTTACAATGAGCAGTTCTTC. It yields the protein CVSSLVVGQGPYNEQFF. The rearrangement links TRBV12-3 or TRBV12-4 to TRBJ2-1, with D possibly matching TRBD1 (6 bases). This CDR3 contains 17 residues.

This clonotype has only a few counts. V is TRBV4-1 and J is TRBJ1-2, with D maybe TRBD1 (6 bases). This CDR3 has 15 residues. V was cut by 3 bases and J by 7 bases, with 18 bases left in between. Germline V gene lookup returns CDR1 MGHRA and CDR2 YSYEKL. CDR3 nucleotide sequence: TGCGCCAGCAGCCACCCGACAGGACAAAGACTTGGCTACACCTTC. Translating gives CASSHPTGQRLGYTF.

V usage is TRBV2 and J usage is TRBJ2-1; tentatively, D is TRBD2 (6 bases). The germline V gene has CDR1 SNHLY and CDR2 FYNNEI. This CDR3 contains 15 residues. Trimming pared 6 bases from V and 6 bases from J, leaving 18 bases between. The CDR3 bases are TGTGCCAGCAGGGGGGACTCCTTTCTAGGCAATGAGCAGTTCTTC. Translation: CASRGDSFLGNEQFF.

The chain recombines TRBV7-6 with TRBJ2-3, with D tentatively TRBD2 (6 bases). CDR3 length: 14 amino acids. Germline V lookup: CDR1 SGHVS, CDR2 FNYEAQ. V lost 5 bases, J lost 0 bases, and 9 bases lay in between. The CDR3 region has the DNA TGTGCCAGCAGCGCTAGCGATAGCACAGATACGCAGTATTTT. Amino acid sequence: CASSASDSTDTQYF.

Only a few counts were recorded for this clonotype. The chain's CDR3 is CAIRDNSNQPQHF. Here the CDR3 DNA reads TGTGCCATCCGGGATAATAGCAATCAGCCCCAGCATTTT. This chain uses TRBV10-3 with TRBJ1-5; D gene unclear. CDR1 ENHRY and CDR2 SYGVKD come from the germline V gene. Trimming removed 8 bases at V and 0 bases at J, with 8 bases between. This CDR3 contains 13 residues.

As regards this clonotype: A read error may be the cause here, since a much bigger clone is one base away. V and J are TRBV29-1 and TRBJ2-7; D is perhaps TRBD1 (5 bases). Germline-derived CDR1 and CDR2 are SQVTM and ANQGSEA. The CDR3 totals 14 residues. Trimming left V 3 bases short and J 7 bases short, with 19 bases between. The CDR3 spells CSVDKGALYNEQYF. Here the CDR3 DNA reads TGCAGCGTTGATAAAGGGGCCCTTTACAATGAGCAGTACTTC.

Many counts were recorded for this clonotype. The germline gene is not matched at one end of the junction; a read error may be the cause. The chain has TRBV27 and TRBJ1-2, with D hard to call. This CDR3 contains 13 residues. CDR1 is MNHEY and CDR2 is SMNVEV in the germline V gene (reference sequence). The CDR3 sequence: CASSFTVNYGYTF. CDR3 in DNA: TGCGCCAGCAGCTTCACAGTCAACTATGGCTACACCTTC.

The V and J genes are TRBV20-1 and TRBJ1-1; TRBD1 is a possible D gene (5 bases). Germline V gene sequence: CDR1 DFQATT, CDR2 SNEGSKA (reference sequence). V lost 0 bases to trimming and J lost 1 base, with 9 bases between them. The CDR3 loop spans 14 amino acids. As DNA, the CDR3 is TGCAGTGCTAGAGATGGGGGGAGGAACACTGAAGCTTTCTTT. Protein product: CSARDGGRNTEAFF.

This clonotype is a singleton in its sample. The chain is built from TRBV30 and TRBJ1-1; no definite D call. With 1 base removed from V and 1 base from J, the gap between germline ends came to 16 bases. The CDR3 spans 16 residues. The germline gives CDR1 GTSNPN, CDR2 SVGIG (reference sequence). The CDR3 sequence: CAWSEMGIEGNTEAFF. The DNA for the CDR3 is TGTGCCTGGAGTGAAATGGGGATTGAGGGGAACACTGAAGCTTTCTTT. Combining the CDR3 with reference TRBV30 and TRBJ1-1 gives the whole variable domain SQTIHQWPATLVQPVGSPLSLECTVEGTSNPNLYWYRQAAGRGLQLLFYSVGIGQISSEVPQNLSASRPQDRQFILSSKKLLLSDSGFYLCAWSEMGIEGNTEAFFGQGTRLTVV.

The chain is built from TRBV4-1 and TRBJ2-1; D gene uncertain. Between the trimmed V and J ends, which lost 1 base and 0 bases, there was a span of 10 bases. The CDR3 length is 16 residues. The germline gives CDR1 MGHRA, CDR2 YSYEKL. The CDR3 here is CASSQVPLGSYNEQFF. CDR3 DNA: TGCGCCAGCAGCCAAGTCCCCCTGGGCTCCTACAATGAGCAGTTCTTC.

This clonotype was found a few times. The CDR3 spells CASSQSPQGSGELFF. The DNA for the CDR3 is TGTGCCAGCAGCCAAAGCCCCCAGGGAAGCGGGGAGCTGTTTTTT. V usage is TRBV27 and J usage is TRBJ2-2; perhaps TRBD1 as D (5 bases). This CDR3 comprises 15 residues. Germline V CDR1 and CDR2: MNHEY, SMNVEV (reference sequence). V was pared by 6 bases and J by 7 bases, with 18 bases between.

This clonotype was picked up many times. The rearrangement links TRBV6-1 to TRBJ2-3; 9 nucleotides agree with TRBD1. This CDR3 is 13 amino acids long. The germline gives CDR1 MNHNS, CDR2 SASEGT. V was pared by 6 bases and J by 13 bases, with 11 bases of the junction left unmatched. CDR3 nucleotides: TGTGCCAGCAGCGTAGAGCCCGGGACAGGGAAGTATTTT. Its protein is CASSVEPGTGKYF.

The chain uses TRBV20-1 and TRBJ1-5; possibly TRBD1 for D (5 bases). CDR3 length equals 13 residues. Trimming removed 3 bases from V and 2 bases from J, with 8 bases in between. Germline CDR1 reads DFQATT; CDR2 reads SNEGSKA (reference sequence). The CDR3 coding sequence is TGCAGTGCTAGCTCAGGGCGCAATCAGCCCCAGCATTTT. This translates into CSASSGRNQPQHF.

There are a few counts of this clonotype. The chain links TRBV15 to TRBJ2-7; 7 nucleotides align to TRBD1. CDR1 and CDR2 (germline): LNHNV, YYDKDF (reference sequence). The CDR3 runs to 14 residues. V was clipped by 1 base and J by 3 bases; unmatched bases: 3. The CDR3 DNA reads TGTGCCACCAGCAGAGTCCAGGGGGTCTACGAGCAGTACTTC. Translated, it gives CATSRVQGVYEQYF.